Detailed here is one T cell receptor beta chain. Its antigen is undetermined. This PCR relied on a set of 60 Vbeta primers and 13 Jbeta primers. Method: immunoSEQ multiplex PCR; TCRdb's copy keeps in-frame clones and lacks some. Of more than 50,000 clones listed, 85% were seen once; the top ten hold about 10%. This sample was included in a study of cytomegalovirus exposure and HLA in healthy donors. Study results and limitations: In a later analysis, TCR beta V- and J-gene trimming was associated with a missense DCLRE1C variant.

Input material: PBMCs. This TCR came from a female donor in good health and CMV-seronegative.

The CDR3 DNA is TGCGCCAGCAGCCAAGAGAGGGTGCCGGACCCCAACTATGGCTACACCTTC. This gives the protein CASSQERVPDPNYGYTF. J is TRBJ1-2 and V is TRBV4-1; D remains ambiguous. The germline CDR1 and CDR2 sequences are MGHRA and YSYEKL. The CDR3 is 17 residues long. Trimming removed 0 bases from V and 2 bases from J, with 16 bases in between.